Each of the 29 T cell receptor beta chains below was sequenced from the same sample in a study of OX40 agonist ivuxolimab in advanced cancers. The protocol was immunoSEQ multiplex PCR, while the TCRdb copy is restricted to in-frame clones and leaves out a portion. This repertoire shows roughly 100,000 clones, less than 90% found once; its top ten account for around 5.5%. The sequenced sample was CD4+ or CD8+ T cells sorted from blood, obtained in a trial of the OX40 agonist ivuxolimab. The source is an adult with an advanced solid tumor such as melanoma, head and neck, liver or kidney cancer.

The count of this clone is one. The chain combines TRBV9 with TRBJ2-1; 11 bases agree with TRBD2. CDR3 length: 16 amino acids. V was pared by 0 bases and J by 8 bases, with 7 bases of the junction left unmatched. The germline V gene encodes CDR1 SGDLS and CDR2 YYNGEE. This CDR3 is CASSVGPSGRLDEQFF. The CDR3 nucleotides are TGTGCCAGCAGCGTAGGGCCTAGCGGGAGGTTGGATGAGCAGTTCTTC.

The gene calls are TRBV6-6 and TRBJ2-7; 7 nucleotides match TRBD2. V shed 6 bases, J shed 0 bases, and the junction held 8 bases outside the gene matches. Germline V gene lookup returns CDR1 MNHNY and CDR2 SVGAGI (reference sequence). The CDR3 covers 15 residues. The CDR3 reads CASRHPGTISYEQYF. CDR3 DNA: TGTGCCAGCAGGCACCCCGGGACTATCTCCTACGAGCAGTACTTC.

This sequence joins TRBV4-1 and TRBJ1-5, with D possibly being TRBD1 (6 bases). CDR3 size: 15 residues. The germline CDR1 and CDR2 sequences are MGHRA and YSYEKL. The V and J ends lost 5 bases and 0 bases respectively, with 11 bases between them. The CDR3 DNA is TGCGCCAGCAGCAGAGGGGGTGGTAGCAATCAGCCCCAGCATTTT. It encodes CASSRGGGSNQPQHF.

V and J are TRBV2 and TRBJ1-3; 9 nucleotides align to TRBD1. Germline loops: CDR1 SNHLY, CDR2 FYNNEI. V gave up 5 bases and J gave up 6 bases; unmatched junction bases: 8. The CDR3 extends over 15 amino acids. The CDR3 bases are TGTGCCAGCAGTCCCCGACAGGGGGGAGAAAACACCATATATTTT. Its translation is CASSPRQGGENTIYF.

The genes are TRBV27 and TRBJ2-7; 7 bases agree with TRBD2. J lost 6 bases, V lost 5 bases, and 10 bases had no gene match. CDR1 is MNHEY, CDR2 SMNVEV, per germline (reference sequence). This CDR3 comprises 14 residues. The CDR3 DNA reads as TGTGCCAGCAGTCCCCGACTAGCCCCCACCGAGCAGTACTTC. Translated, it gives CASSPRLAPTEQYF.

The rearrangement joins TRBV21-1 to TRBJ2-1. TRBV21-1 is a pseudogene. CDR3 length equals 22 residues. The CDR3 loop reads CASSKLVGDMILAFSSYNEQFF. In DNA form, the CDR3 reads TGTGCCAGCAGCAAGCTCGTTGGGGACATGATACTAGCCTTTAGCTCCTACAATGAGCAGTTCTTC.

The chain is built from TRBV7-9 and TRBJ2-2; TRBD1 matches at 7 bases. The trim removed 5 bases at V and 7 bases at J, leaving 16 bases unmatched. The germline CDR1 and CDR2 sequences are SEHNR and FQNEAQ (reference sequence). The CDR3 totals 17 residues. The CDR3 coding sequence is TGTGCCAGCAGCCACCGCCCGACAGGGTATGATATCGGGGAGCTGTTTTTT. Protein product: CASSHRPTGYDIGELFF.

Only one count was recorded for this clone. The J gene is TRBJ2-3, the V gene TRBV7-2; D is possibly TRBD2 (6 bases). Trimming pared 1 base from V and 0 bases from J, leaving 8 bases between. The germline V gene encodes CDR1 SGHTA and CDR2 FQGNSA. This CDR3 has 15 amino acids. CDR3 in DNA: TGTGCCAGCAGCTTAGTAGCGGCTAGCACAGATACGCAGTATTTT. This gives the protein CASSLVAASTDTQYF.

The rearrangement links TRBV7-9 to TRBJ2-7, with unresolved D. V lost 2 bases and J 3 bases, leaving 5 bases between the germline ends. The CDR3 consists of 12 residues. CDR1 and CDR2 (germline): SEHNR, FQNEAQ (reference sequence). Here the CDR3 DNA reads TGTGCCAGCAGCTTAAAAGACTACGAGCAGTACTTC. The encoded protein is CASSLKDYEQYF.

V and J are TRBV4-2 and TRBJ1-2; no definite D call. Trimming took off 1 base at V and 8 bases at J, with 14 bases between the two ends. The germline V gene has CDR1 LGHNA and CDR2 YNFKEQ. The CDR3 spans 14 residues. The CDR3 region has the DNA TGTGCCAGCAGCCAAGGAACTATTGACGGAGGCTACACCTTC. Residues: CASSQGTIDGGYTF.

V usage is TRBV6-4 and J usage is TRBJ1-2, with TRBD1 matching 10 bases. V lost 6 bases and J lost 7; bases outside the gene matches: 14. Germline V gene sequence: CDR1 MRHNA, CDR2 SNTAGT. This CDR3 spans 16 amino acids. CDR3 amino acids: CASRPGTGVSGGGYTF. The CDR3 region has the DNA TGTGCCAGCAGGCCCGGGACAGGGGTATCAGGAGGTGGCTACACCTTC.

This CDR3 reads CASSLEVATDTQYF. In nucleotides, the CDR3 is TGTGCCAGCAGCTTAGAGGTAGCCACAGATACGCAGTATTTT. The chain is built from TRBV13 and TRBJ2-3; D gene ambiguous. This CDR3 is built from 14 residues. V was clipped by 1 base and J by 2 bases, with 7 bases between them. Germline values: CDR1 PRHDT, CDR2 FYEKMQ (reference sequence).

J is TRBJ2-2 and V is TRBV5-6; 8 nucleotides align to TRBD1. The J segment lost 6 bases and the V segment lost 1 base, leaving 8 bases of the junction unmatched. Germline assignment: CDR1 SGHDT and CDR2 YYEEEE. CDR3 size: 16 residues. CDR3 DNA sequence: TGTGCCAGCAGCTTGTGGGCAGGGGGCCGAGCCGGGGAGCTGTTTTTT. Encoded protein: CASSLWAGGRAGELFF.

The V gene is TRBV15, the J gene TRBJ1-4; D might be TRBD1 (6 bases). The CDR3 loop spans 17 amino acids. Germline V lookup: CDR1 LNHNV, CDR2 YYDKDF (reference sequence). V lost 1 base to trimming and J lost 7 bases, with 19 bases between them. CDR3 amino acids: CATSRGGDKGGGEKLFF. The CDR3 DNA follows: TGTGCCACCAGCAGAGGAGGGGATAAGGGGGGAGGTGAAAAACTGTTTTTT.

The V and J genes are TRBV7-9 and TRBJ2-3; maybe TRBD2 (8 bases). Trimming removed 4 bases from V and 5 bases from J, with 16 bases in between. CDR1 is SEHNR, CDR2 FQNEAQ, per germline (reference sequence). CDR3 length: 15 amino acids. CDR3 bases: TGTGCCAGCAGCTCGGGAGGGGGCGCGGGAGATACGCAGTATTTT. Encoded protein: CASSSGGGAGDTQYF.

V gene TRBV7-8 combines with J gene TRBJ1-2, with 7 bases identical to TRBD1. Looked up from germline, CDR1 is SGHVS and CDR2 is FQNEAQ. After removal of 0 bases from V and 8 bases from J, the junction contained 3 bases not matched to a gene. The CDR3 is made up of 13 amino acids. The CDR3, as DNA: TGTGCCAGCAGCTTAGCGAGAGGGGGCGGCTACACCTTC. Protein: CASSLARGGGYTF.

This clone appeared a single time. V and J are TRBV29-1 and TRBJ1-1, with 7 positions matching TRBD1. Losses at the gene ends were 3 bases for V and 0 bases for J; bases not matched to a gene: 4. The CDR3 runs 14 residues. CDR1 is SQVTM and CDR2 is ANQGSEA in the germline V gene. The CDR3 loop reads CSVETGLMNTEAFF. The CDR3 bases are TGCAGCGTTGAGACAGGGCTCATGAACACTGAAGCTTTCTTT. Complete variable domain (other parts from reference TRBV29-1 and TRBJ1-1): SAVISQKPSRDICQRGTSLTIQCQVDSQVTMMFWYRQQPGQSLTLIATANQGSEATYESGFVIDKFPISRPNLTFSTLTVSNMSPEDSSIYLCSVETGLMNTEAFFGQGTRLTVV.

V usage is TRBV27 and J usage is TRBJ2-3, with D possibly matching TRBD2 (5 bases). Germline V gene data show CDR1 as MNHEY and CDR2 as SMNVEV (reference sequence). The CDR3 is 14 amino acids. Trimming shortened V by 5 bases and J by 4 bases, and 13 bases separated the two germline ends. CDR3 protein: CASSSRRGADTQYF. As DNA, the CDR3 is TGTGCCAGCAGTAGCCGACGGGGAGCAGATACGCAGTATTTT.

This clone was counted only a few times. As DNA, the CDR3 is TGCGCCAGCAGCCAAGACGAGGGGGGGCTCCGCGGGGCCCAGCATTTT. Protein sequence: CASSQDEGGLRGAQHF. This chain connects TRBV4-1 to TRBJ1-5; D is perhaps TRBD1 (6 bases). The CDR3 length is 16 residues. The ends were cut back, 0 bases at V and 11 bases at J, with 20 bases in the middle. Germline V gives CDR1 MGHRA, CDR2 YSYEKL.

The CDR3 DNA follows: TGTGCCAGCAGCTTCAAGAGGGCCTTCTACAATGAGCAGTTCTTC. Amino acids: CASSFKRAFYNEQFF. The chain employs TRBV5-4 and TRBJ2-1, with D possibly TRBD2 on 5 matching bases. Trimming shortened V by 2 bases and J by 3 bases, and 12 bases separated the two germline ends. Germline lookup yields CDR1 SGHNT and CDR2 YYREEE (reference sequence). CDR3 length equals 15 residues.

DNA for the CDR3: TGTGCCAGCAGCTTGGCGGGAGGCACAGATACGCAGTATTTT. Amino acids: CASSLAGGTDTQYF. The chain joins TRBV7-3 to TRBJ2-3; 7 nucleotides line up with TRBD2. The length of the CDR3 is 14 residues. Trimming removed 3 bases from V and 1 base from J; junction bases left unmatched: 1. Germline V gene sequence: CDR1 SGHTA, CDR2 FQGTGA.

This clone was recorded only once. The J gene is TRBJ2-7, the V gene TRBV4-1, with no clear D. The CDR3 spans 15 residues. The germline CDR1 and CDR2 sequences are MGHRA and YSYEKL. V gave up 0 bases and J gave up 1 base, with 10 bases separating them. In DNA form, the CDR3 reads TGCGCCAGCAGCCAAGATTTACCGTCTTCCTACGAGCAGTACTTC. It translates to CASSQDLPSSYEQYF.

This chain connects TRBV27 to TRBJ1-2; 8 bases map to TRBD1. Trimming cost V 5 bases and J 2 bases; bases outside gene matches: 10. The CDR3 has 16 residues. Germline CDR1 reads MNHEY; CDR2 reads SMNVEV (reference sequence). The CDR3 here is CASSPQGALLNYGYTF. CDR3 in DNA: TGTGCCAGCAGTCCTCAGGGGGCGCTGTTGAACTATGGCTACACCTTC.

The rearrangement uses TRBV18 and TRBJ2-4; possibly TRBD1 for D (5 bases). From germline, CDR1 is KGHSH and CDR2 LQKENI. Trimming cost V 3 bases and J 3 bases, with 15 bases left between them. The CDR3 length is 16 residues. The CDR3 reads CASSPLGQLNKNIQYF. In nucleotides, the CDR3 is TGTGCCAGCTCACCTTTGGGGCAGCTAAACAAAAACATTCAGTACTTC.

The V call is TRBV7-2, the J call TRBJ1-1; 10 nucleotides align to TRBD1. J lost 1 base, V lost 3 bases, and 5 bases had no gene match. This CDR3 is built from 16 residues. Per the germline V gene, CDR1 is SGHTA and CDR2 is FQGNSA. The CDR3 reads CASSFRQGAKNTEAFF. Here the CDR3 DNA reads TGTGCCAGCAGCTTCAGACAGGGGGCAAAGAACACTGAAGCTTTCTTT.

The chain has TRBV7-9 and TRBJ1-4; no clear D. From germline, CDR1 is SEHNR and CDR2 FQNEAQ (reference sequence). The V gene lost 5 bases and the J gene lost 10 bases, with 14 bases spanning the gap. There are 13 residues in the CDR3. CDR3 sequence: CASSPNSFGKLFF. CDR3 DNA: TGTGCCAGCAGCCCGAATTCTTTTGGAAAACTGTTTTTT.

This sequence joins TRBV19 and TRBJ2-1, with TRBD2 identical over 12 bases. The germline V gene encodes CDR1 LNHDA and CDR2 SQIVND (reference sequence). There are 15 residues in the CDR3. V dropped 5 bases and J dropped 9; count of bases not matched to a gene: 8. CDR3 region: CASSPSGGAGAEQFF. CDR3 coding DNA: TGTGCCAGTAGTCCTAGCGGGGGGGCCGGCGCTGAGCAGTTCTTC. The full variable domain, in which reference TRBV19 and TRBJ2-1 provide the parts outside the CDR3, is DGGITQSPKYLFRKEGQNVTLSCEQNLNHDAMYWYRQDPGQGLRLIYYSQIVNDFQKGDIAEGYSVSREKKESFPLTVTSAQKNPTAFYLCASSPSGGAGAEQFFGPGTRLTVL.

This chain joins TRBV5-1 and TRBJ1-6, with 9 bases fitting TRBD1. V lost 7 bases and J lost 14; bases outside the gene matches: 10. Looked up from germline, CDR1 is SGHRS and CDR2 is YFSETQ. The CDR3 length is 13 residues. CDR3 DNA: TGCGCCAGCCATCCGGGACAGGGTTCGTCCCTCCACTTT. Its protein is CASHPGQGSSLHF.

The chain joins TRBV4-3 to TRBJ2-7; TRBD2 matches at 9 bases. This CDR3 has 18 amino acids. Germline V CDR1 and CDR2: LGHNA, YSLEER. The J segment lost 2 bases and the V segment lost 1 base, leaving 12 bases of the junction unmatched. Written as DNA, the CDR3 is TGCGCCAGCAGCCAAGGGGTTGGACTAGCGAGAGAGGCCTACGAGCAGTACTTC. Protein product: CASSQGVGLAREAYEQYF.